This T cell receptor (beta chain) originates from a study of cytomegalovirus exposure and HLA in healthy donors. CDR1 and CDR2 from the germline V gene are LGHNA and YSLEER. The CDR3 totals 17 residues. The J segment lost 4 bases and the V segment lost 3 bases, leaving 7 bases of the junction unmatched. A multiplex PCR was run with 60 Vbeta primers and 13 Jbeta primers. TCRdb keeps only in-frame clones here, not all; method: immunoSEQ multiplex PCR. In total, the table holds 150,000 to 250,000 clones. The chain couples TRBV4-3 to TRBJ2-3, with 13 positions matching TRBD2. The specimen sequenced was PBMCs. This sequence was found in a boy aged 5 to 17 in good health and CMV-seronegative. CDR3 coding DNA: TGCGCCAGCAGCCAGGAACTAGCGGGGGGGCTTGCAGATACGCAGTATTTT. Translation gives CASSQELAGGLADTQYF.